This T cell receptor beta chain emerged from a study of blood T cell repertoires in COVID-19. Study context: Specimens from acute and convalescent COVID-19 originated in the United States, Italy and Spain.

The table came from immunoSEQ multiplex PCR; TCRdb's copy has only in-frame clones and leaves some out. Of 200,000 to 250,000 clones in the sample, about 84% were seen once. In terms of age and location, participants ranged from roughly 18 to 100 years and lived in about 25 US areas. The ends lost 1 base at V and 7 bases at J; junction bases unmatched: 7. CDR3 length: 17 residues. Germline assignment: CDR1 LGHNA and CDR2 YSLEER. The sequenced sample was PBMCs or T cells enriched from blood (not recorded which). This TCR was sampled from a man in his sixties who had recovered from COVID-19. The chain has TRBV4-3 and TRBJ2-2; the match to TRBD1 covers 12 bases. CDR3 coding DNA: TGCGCCAGCAGCCAAGGACGGGGGACAGGGGGCCACGGGGAGCTGTTTTTT. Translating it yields CASSQGRGTGGHGELFF.